This T cell receptor beta chain is drawn from a study of glioma-infiltrating T cells. The study's findings and limits: Very few CDR3 sequences were shared between tissue and blood. Tissue-blood divergence was below expectation in non-neoplastic patients, above in gliomas.

Using RNA template, CDR3s of TCR alpha and beta were amplified with iRepertoire arm-PCR. For one-step reverse transcription and amplification, roughly 100-400 ng of tissue mRNA or PBMC total RNA was used. TCRdb re-analysed the multiplex PCR reads in MiXCR, keeping a single row per CDR3 protein. Seen here are under 150,000 distinct CDR3 sequences, around 40% observed once, and the top ten hold around 20%. Trimming stripped 6 bases from V and 4 bases from J, with 15 bases between. The CDR3 has 14 residues. From germline, CDR1 is MNHEY and CDR2 SVGEGT. Regarding this clonotype: Its target is not known.

The rearrangement joins TRBV6-2 or TRBV6-3 to TRBJ1-1; D might be TRBD1 (6 bases). The sequenced sample was glioma tissue, nonneoplastic brain tissue, or PBMCs (not recorded which). The receptor was derived from a human donor with low-grade glioma or glioblastoma, undergoing nonglioma brain surgery, or in good health (not recorded which). CDR3 nucleotide sequence: TGTGCCAGCAGCCGGGGGCGCAAAGTCACTGAAGCTTTCTTT. Translating gives CASSRGRKVTEAFF.